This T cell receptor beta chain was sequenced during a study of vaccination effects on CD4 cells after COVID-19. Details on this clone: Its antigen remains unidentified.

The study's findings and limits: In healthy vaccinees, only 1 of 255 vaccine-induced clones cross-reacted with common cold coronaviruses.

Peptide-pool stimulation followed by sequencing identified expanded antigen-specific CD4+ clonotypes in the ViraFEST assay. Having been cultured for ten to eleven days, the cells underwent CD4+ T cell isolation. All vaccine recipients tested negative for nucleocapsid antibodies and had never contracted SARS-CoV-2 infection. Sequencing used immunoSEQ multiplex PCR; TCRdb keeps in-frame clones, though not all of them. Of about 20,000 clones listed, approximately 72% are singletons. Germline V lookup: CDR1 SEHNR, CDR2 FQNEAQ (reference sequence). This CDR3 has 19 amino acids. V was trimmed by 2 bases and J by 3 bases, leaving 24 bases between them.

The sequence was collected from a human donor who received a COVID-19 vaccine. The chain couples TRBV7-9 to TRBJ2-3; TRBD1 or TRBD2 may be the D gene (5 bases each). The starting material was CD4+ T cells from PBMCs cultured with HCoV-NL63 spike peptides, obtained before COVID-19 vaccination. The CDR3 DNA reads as TGTGCCAGCAGCTTAAGTCCGGGGTTGGGGACCCTCAAAACAGATACGCAGTATTTT. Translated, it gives CASSLSPGLGTLKTDTQYF.